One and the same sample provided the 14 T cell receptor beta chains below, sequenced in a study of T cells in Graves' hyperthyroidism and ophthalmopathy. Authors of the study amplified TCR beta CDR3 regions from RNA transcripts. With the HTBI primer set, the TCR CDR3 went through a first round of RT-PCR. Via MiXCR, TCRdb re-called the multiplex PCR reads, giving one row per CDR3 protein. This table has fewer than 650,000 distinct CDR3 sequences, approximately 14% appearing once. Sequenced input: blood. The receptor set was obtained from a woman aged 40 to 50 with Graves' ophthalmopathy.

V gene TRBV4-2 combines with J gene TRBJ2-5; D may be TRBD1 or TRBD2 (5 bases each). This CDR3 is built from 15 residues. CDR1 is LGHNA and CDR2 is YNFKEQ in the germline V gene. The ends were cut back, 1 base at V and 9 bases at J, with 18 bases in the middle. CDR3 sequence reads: CASSQAPAGLGAQYF. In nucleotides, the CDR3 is TGTGCCAGCAGCCAAGCGCCCGCAGGGCTGGGGGCCCAGTACTTC.

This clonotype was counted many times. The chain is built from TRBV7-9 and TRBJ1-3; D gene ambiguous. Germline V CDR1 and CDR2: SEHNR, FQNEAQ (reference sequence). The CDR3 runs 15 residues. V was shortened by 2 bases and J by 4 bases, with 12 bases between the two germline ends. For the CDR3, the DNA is TGTGCCAGCAGCTTACGGGCAGCTAAAGGAAACACCATATATTTT. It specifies CASSLRAAKGNTIYF.

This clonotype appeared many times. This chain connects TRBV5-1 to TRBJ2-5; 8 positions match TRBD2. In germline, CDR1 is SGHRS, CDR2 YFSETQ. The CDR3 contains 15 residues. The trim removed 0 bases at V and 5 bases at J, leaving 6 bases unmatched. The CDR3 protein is CASSLALAGLETQYF. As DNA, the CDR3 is TGCGCCAGCAGCTTGGCCCTAGCGGGTTTGGAGACCCAGTACTTC. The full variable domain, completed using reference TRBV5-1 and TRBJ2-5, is KAGVTQTPRYLIKTRGQQVTLSCSPISGHRSVSWYQQTPGQGLQFLFEYFSETQRNKGNFPGRFSGRQFSNSRSEMNVSTLELGDSALYLCASSLALAGLETQYFGPGTRLLVL.

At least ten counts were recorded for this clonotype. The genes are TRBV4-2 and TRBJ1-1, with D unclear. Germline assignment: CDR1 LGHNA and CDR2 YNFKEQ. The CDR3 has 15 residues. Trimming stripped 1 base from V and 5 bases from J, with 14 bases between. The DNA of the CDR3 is TGTGCCAGCAGCCAAGGAGTAGGGAGTGAAACTGAAGCTTTCTTT. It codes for CASSQGVGSETEAFF.

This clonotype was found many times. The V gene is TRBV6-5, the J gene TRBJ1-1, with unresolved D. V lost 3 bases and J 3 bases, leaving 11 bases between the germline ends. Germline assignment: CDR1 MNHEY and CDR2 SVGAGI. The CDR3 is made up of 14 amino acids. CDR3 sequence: CASSYAPTHTEAFF. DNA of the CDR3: TGTGCCAGCAGTTATGCACCGACTCACACTGAAGCTTTCTTT.

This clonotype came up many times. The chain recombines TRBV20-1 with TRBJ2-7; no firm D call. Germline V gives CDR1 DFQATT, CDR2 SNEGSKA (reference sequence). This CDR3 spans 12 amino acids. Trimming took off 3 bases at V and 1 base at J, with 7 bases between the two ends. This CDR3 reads CSASLASYEQYF. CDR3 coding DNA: TGCAGTGCTAGTTTGGCATCCTACGAGCAGTACTTC.

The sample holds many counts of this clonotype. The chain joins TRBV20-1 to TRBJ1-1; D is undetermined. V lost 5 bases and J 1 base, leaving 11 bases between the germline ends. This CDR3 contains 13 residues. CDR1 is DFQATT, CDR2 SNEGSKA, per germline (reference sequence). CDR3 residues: CSAPPTQNTEAFF. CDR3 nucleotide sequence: TGCAGTGCTCCGCCCACCCAGAACACTGAAGCTTTCTTT.

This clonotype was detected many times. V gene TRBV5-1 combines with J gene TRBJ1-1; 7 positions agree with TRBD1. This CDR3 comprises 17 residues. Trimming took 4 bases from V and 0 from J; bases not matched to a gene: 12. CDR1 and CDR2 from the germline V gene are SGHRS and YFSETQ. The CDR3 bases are TGCGCCAGCAGCCTTTCCGGGACAGTTCTCATGAACACTGAAGCTTTCTTT. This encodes CASSLSGTVLMNTEAFF.

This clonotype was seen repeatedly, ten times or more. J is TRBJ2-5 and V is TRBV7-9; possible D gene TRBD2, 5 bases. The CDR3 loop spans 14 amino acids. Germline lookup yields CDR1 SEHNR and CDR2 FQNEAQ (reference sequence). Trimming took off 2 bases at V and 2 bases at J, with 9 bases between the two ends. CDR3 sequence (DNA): TGTGCCAGCAGCTTACCCGGGGAACAAGAGACCCAGTACTTC. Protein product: CASSLPGEQETQYF.

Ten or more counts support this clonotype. As DNA, the CDR3 is TGTGCCAGCAGTCAAGAGCGACCACCGTGGGCCCAGTACTTC. Its translation: CASSQERPPWAQYF. The chain has TRBV28 and TRBJ2-5, with D unclear. V gave up 5 bases and J gave up 9 bases, with 19 bases separating them. There are 14 residues in the CDR3. CDR1 is MDHEN and CDR2 is SYDVKM in the germline V gene.

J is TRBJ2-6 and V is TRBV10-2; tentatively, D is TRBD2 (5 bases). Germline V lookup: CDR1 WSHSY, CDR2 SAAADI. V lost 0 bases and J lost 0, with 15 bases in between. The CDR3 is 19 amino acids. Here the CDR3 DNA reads TGCGCCAGCAGTGAGTCGACGGACTTTCGCGGCTCTGGGGCCAACGTCCTGACTTTC. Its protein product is CASSESTDFRGSGANVLTF.

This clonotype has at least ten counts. The CDR3 DNA sequence: TGTGCCAGCAGTTACTCGGATTACGCCGGGGAGCTGTTTTTT. Translating gives CASSYSDYAGELFF. This chain joins TRBV6-5 and TRBJ2-2, with D uncertain. The CDR3 covers 14 residues. Trimming cost V 0 bases and J 6 bases, with 8 bases left between them. Per the germline V gene, CDR1 is MNHEY and CDR2 is SVGAGI.

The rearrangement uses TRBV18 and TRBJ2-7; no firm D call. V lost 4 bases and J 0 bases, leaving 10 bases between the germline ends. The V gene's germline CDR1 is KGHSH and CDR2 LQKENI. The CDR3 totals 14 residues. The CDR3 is CASSRAKLSYEQYF. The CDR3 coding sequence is TGTGCCAGCTCACGGGCCAAGCTCTCCTACGAGCAGTACTTC.

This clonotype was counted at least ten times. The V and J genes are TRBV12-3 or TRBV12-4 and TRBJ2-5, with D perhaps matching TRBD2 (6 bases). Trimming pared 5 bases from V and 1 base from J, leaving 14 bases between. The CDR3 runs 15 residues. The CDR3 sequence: CASSPRGAPQETQYF. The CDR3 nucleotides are TGTGCCAGCAGTCCCCGCGGGGCCCCCCAAGAGACCCAGTACTTC.